These 23 T cell receptor beta chains originate from one sample sequenced in a study of human T cells and chemical hapten exposure. As for time point: pre-sensitization, week 0. As to treatment: therapeutic diphenylcyclopropenone sensitization with weekly scalp DPC. TCRdb reanalysed the RACE reads using MiXCR and keeps one entry per CDR3 protein. In the table there are 65,000 to 90,000 distinct CDR3 sequences, 14% of which are singletons. The material was whole blood, obtained in connection with sensitization to the hapten diphenylcyclopropenone (DPC). The receptors originated from a woman in her forties or fifties with alopecia areata. Some clones in this sample may be carry-over from other donors' samples.

The V call is TRBV25-1, the J call TRBJ2-3, with unresolved D. This CDR3 spans 12 amino acids. V lost 3 bases and J 1 base, leaving 2 bases between the germline ends. Germline values: CDR1 MGHDK, CDR2 SYGVNS. For the CDR3, the DNA is TGTGCCAGCAGTGACCGCACAGATACGCAGTATTTT. Translating gives CASSDRTDTQYF. Using reference TRBV25-1 and TRBJ2-3 for the parts outside the CDR3, the full variable domain is EADIYQTPRYLVIGTGKKITLECSQTMGHDKMYWYQQDPGMELHLIHYSYGVNSTEKGDLSSESTVSRIRTEHFPLTLESARPSHTSQYLCASSDRTDTQYFGPGTRLTVL.

V and J are TRBV7-2 and TRBJ1-3, with D maybe TRBD1 (6 bases). The CDR3 is 15 residues long. Germline V gene data show CDR1 as SGHTA and CDR2 as FQGNSA. The V end lost 3 bases, the J end lost 0 bases, and 9 bases lay between the germline ends. CDR3 sequence: CASSLDRSSGNTIYF. CDR3 sequence (DNA): TGTGCCAGCAGCTTGGACAGATCCTCTGGAAACACCATATATTTT.

This clonotype has just a few counts. The gene calls are TRBV15 and TRBJ2-5, with D perhaps matching TRBD2 (5 bases). The ends were cut back, 2 bases at V and 4 bases at J, with 8 bases in the middle. The CDR3 is made up of 13 amino acids. Germline V gives CDR1 LNHNV, CDR2 YYDKDF (reference sequence). The CDR3: CATSRPGRETQYF. CDR3 bases: TGTGCCACCAGCAGACCGGGGAGAGAGACCCAGTACTTC.

This clonotype was counted many times. V gene TRBV11-2 combines with J gene TRBJ2-5; D may be TRBD2 (6 bases). V dropped 4 bases and J dropped 1 base, with 13 bases sitting between them. Germline lookup yields CDR1 SGHAT and CDR2 FQNNGV. This CDR3 is 15 amino acids long. CDR3 nucleotide sequence: TGTGCCAGCAGCTCCGGGACTGGAATCCAAGAGACCCAGTACTTC. This codes for CASSSGTGIQETQYF.

This clonotype was counted many times. This chain connects TRBV2 to TRBJ1-1; D is possibly TRBD1 (6 bases). V was shortened by 4 bases and J by 8 bases, with 11 bases between the two germline ends. Germline CDR1 and CDR2: SNHLY and FYNNEI. This CDR3 is built from 12 residues. The CDR3 loop reads CASSGQAREAFF. The DNA for the CDR3 is TGTGCCAGCAGTGGACAGGCAAGGGAAGCTTTCTTT.

This clonotype has a count of ten or more. The rearrangement uses TRBV5-5 and TRBJ1-1, with 9 bases fitting TRBD1. Germline V gene data show CDR1 as SGHKS and CDR2 as YYEKEE (reference sequence). Trimming took 4 bases from V and 6 from J; bases not matched to a gene: 7. The CDR3 contains 14 residues. CDR3 sequence: CASSLGQGIPEAFF. In DNA form, the CDR3 reads TGTGCCAGCAGCCTAGGACAGGGGATCCCTGAAGCTTTCTTT.

This clonotype was seen more than once but under ten times. The chain uses TRBV7-6 and TRBJ2-5; D remains ambiguous. V was trimmed by 1 base and J by 3 bases, leaving 12 bases between them. Germline loops: CDR1 SGHVS, CDR2 FNYEAQ. This CDR3 region has 15 residues. CDR3 protein: CASSLDLVRKETQYF. In nucleotides, the CDR3 is TGTGCCAGCAGCTTAGATCTTGTGAGAAAAGAGACCCAGTACTTC.

The V gene is TRBV18, the J gene TRBJ2-1; D unclear. This CDR3 has 15 residues. Trimming stripped 3 bases from V and 5 bases from J, with 14 bases between. Germline values: CDR1 KGHSH, CDR2 LQKENI. As DNA, the CDR3 is TGTGCCAGCTCACCCCTTCTTGGAACCAACAATGAGCAGTTCTTC. It codes for CASSPLLGTNNEQFF.

This clonotype came up a few times. The CDR3 sequence is CSARDPRASGRGGEQYF. CDR3 DNA sequence: TGCAGTGCTAGAGATCCCAGGGCTAGCGGGAGGGGTGGCGAGCAGTACTTC. The chain couples TRBV20-1 to TRBJ2-7; TRBD2 agrees at 12 bases. Trimming took 0 bases from V and 6 from J; bases not matched to a gene: 12. The CDR3 sequence is 17 residues long. Germline CDR1 is DFQATT and CDR2 is SNEGSKA (reference sequence).

The J gene is TRBJ1-5, the V gene TRBV11-2, with TRBD1 as a possible D gene (5 bases). V lost 0 bases to trimming and J lost 2 bases, with 8 bases between them. The CDR3 spans 15 residues. The germline V gene encodes CDR1 SGHAT and CDR2 FQNNGV. CDR3: CASSLDRGGNQPQHF. The CDR3 nucleotides are TGTGCCAGCAGCTTAGATAGGGGTGGCAATCAGCCCCAGCATTTT.

This clonotype was counted only a few times. The J gene is TRBJ2-3, the V gene TRBV6-6; D is ambiguous. Trimming removed 6 bases from V and 0 bases from J, with 16 bases in between. The CDR3 loop spans 16 amino acids. Germline V gene sequence: CDR1 MNHNY, CDR2 SVGAGI (reference sequence). As DNA, the CDR3 is TGTGCCAGCAGCCCTCCCCAGCGAAAAAGCACAGATACGCAGTATTTT. Protein product: CASSPPQRKSTDTQYF.

A few counts support this clonotype. The chain links TRBV20-1 to TRBJ2-1, with 9 bases matching TRBD2. The CDR3 loop spans 16 amino acids. The junction had 13 bases not matched to a gene; V was cut back by 1 base and J by 9 bases. From germline, CDR1 is DFQATT and CDR2 SNEGSKA (reference sequence). The CDR3 protein is CSARVPAGGAYGEQFF. CDR3 nucleotides: TGCAGTGCTAGAGTTCCAGCGGGAGGCGCGTACGGTGAGCAGTTCTTC.

This clonotype showed up just a few times. The chain links TRBV29-1 to TRBJ1-2; D gene unclear. The CDR3 has 13 residues. Germline CDR1 reads SQVTM; CDR2 reads ANQGSEA. V shed 3 bases and J shed 8 bases, with 16 bases lying between them. CDR3 sequence reads: CSVETREADGYTF. CDR3 DNA: TGCAGCGTTGAGACCCGGGAGGCGGACGGCTACACCTTC.

This sequence joins TRBV7-9 and TRBJ2-5, with D maybe TRBD1 (5 bases). The CDR3 is 15 amino acids. Between the trimmed V and J ends, which lost 5 bases and 2 bases, there was a span of 15 bases. The germline gives CDR1 SEHNR, CDR2 FQNEAQ (reference sequence). CDR3 region: CASSPDTINQETQYF. CDR3 DNA sequence: TGTGCCAGCAGCCCGGACACAATTAATCAAGAGACCCAGTACTTC.

The chain uses TRBV4-3 and TRBJ1-4; possible D gene TRBD1, 5 bases. This CDR3 is built from 14 residues. Germline assignment: CDR1 LGHNA and CDR2 YSLEER. V lost 8 bases and J lost 6, with 16 bases in between. As DNA, the CDR3 is TGCGCCAGCCGGGAGACAGAGAGACATGAAAAACTGTTTTTT. Encoded protein: CASRETERHEKLFF.

V gene TRBV29-1 combines with J gene TRBJ2-3, with D unresolved. CDR1 SQVTM and CDR2 ANQGSEA come from the germline V gene. The CDR3 has 13 residues. V lost 1 base and J lost 4, with 9 bases in between. CDR3 coding DNA: TGCAGCGTTGAAGTCCTAGGTGCAGATACGCAGTATTTT. Amino acid sequence: CSVEVLGADTQYF.

The chain combines TRBV28 with TRBJ2-3, with TRBD2 identical over 9 bases. V lost 3 bases and J lost 3; bases outside the gene matches: 4. Germline CDR1 reads MDHEN; CDR2 reads SYDVKM. This CDR3 comprises 15 residues. CDR3 region: CASSLREGLTDTQYF. CDR3 coding DNA: TGTGCCAGCAGTTTGCGGGAGGGCCTTACAGATACGCAGTATTTT.

This clonotype turned up a few times. The chain joins TRBV9 to TRBJ1-1, with D perhaps matching TRBD1 (5 bases). Trimming stripped 2 bases from V and 0 bases from J, with 11 bases between. Germline V gives CDR1 SGDLS, CDR2 YYNGEE. The CDR3 has 15 residues. Here the CDR3 reads CASSVQGSMNTEAFF. For the CDR3, the DNA is TGTGCCAGCAGCGTGCAGGGAAGTATGAACACTGAAGCTTTCTTT. Combining the CDR3 with reference TRBV9 and TRBJ1-1 gives the whole variable domain DSGVTQTPKHLITATGQRVTLRCSPRSGDLSVYWYQQSLDQGLQFLIQYYNGEERAKGNILERFSAQQFPDLHSELNLSSLELGDSALYFCASSVQGSMNTEAFFGQGTRLTVV.

The chain combines TRBV5-1 with TRBJ1-1, with a tentative D call TRBD1 (5 bases). The germline V and J ends were trimmed by 4 bases and 5 bases, with 18 bases remaining between them. This CDR3 contains 15 residues. Per the germline V gene, CDR1 is SGHRS and CDR2 is YFSETQ. CDR3 region: CASSPGLRLGTEAFF. The DNA of the CDR3 is TGCGCCAGCAGCCCAGGGTTGAGGCTGGGGACTGAAGCTTTCTTT.

V gene TRBV7-2 combines with J gene TRBJ2-5; unclear D gene. Per the germline V gene, CDR1 is SGHTA and CDR2 is FQGNSA. V gave up 2 bases and J gave up 0 bases, with 7 bases separating them. CDR3 length: 14 amino acids. The CDR3 DNA sequence: TGTGCCAGCAGCTTAACAGACTACCAAGAGACCCAGTACTTC. Its protein is CASSLTDYQETQYF.

The chain has TRBV6-6 and TRBJ2-5; D call uncertain. CDR3 length: 12 residues. The V end lost 7 bases, the J end lost 1 base, and 7 bases lay between the germline ends. Looked up from germline, CDR1 is MNHNY and CDR2 is SVGAGI (reference sequence). CDR3 region: CASMTFQETQYF. DNA of the CDR3: TGTGCCAGCATGACGTTCCAAGAGACCCAGTACTTC.

The table lists this clonotype with many counts. V usage is TRBV7-2 and J usage is TRBJ1-6; D may be TRBD1 (6 bases). This CDR3 contains 18 residues. V gave up 1 base and J gave up 6 bases, with 19 bases separating them. CDR1 and CDR2 from the germline V gene are SGHTA and FQGNSA. CDR3 loop: CASSLVTPTGISNSPLHF. DNA for the CDR3: TGTGCCAGCAGCTTAGTGACCCCCACAGGGATTTCTAATTCACCCCTCCACTTT.

This clonotype was observed many times. The chain carries TRBV2 and TRBJ2-7; 9 positions match TRBD1. The length of the CDR3 is 16 residues. Germline CDR1 reads SNHLY; CDR2 reads FYNNEI. The V segment lost 0 bases and the J segment 4 bases; nucleotides outside the gene matches: 7. Here the CDR3 DNA reads TGTGCCAGCAGTGAAGCGGCGGGGACAGGGATTTACGAGCAGTACTTC. The encoded protein is CASSEAAGTGIYEQYF. Supplemented by reference TRBV2 and TRBJ2-7, the full variable domain reads EPEVTQTPSHQVTQMGQEVILRCVPISNHLYFYWYRQILGQKVEFLVSFYNNEISEKSEIFDDQFSVERPDGSNFTLKIRSTKLEDSAMYFCASSEAAGTGIYEQYFGPGTRLTVT.